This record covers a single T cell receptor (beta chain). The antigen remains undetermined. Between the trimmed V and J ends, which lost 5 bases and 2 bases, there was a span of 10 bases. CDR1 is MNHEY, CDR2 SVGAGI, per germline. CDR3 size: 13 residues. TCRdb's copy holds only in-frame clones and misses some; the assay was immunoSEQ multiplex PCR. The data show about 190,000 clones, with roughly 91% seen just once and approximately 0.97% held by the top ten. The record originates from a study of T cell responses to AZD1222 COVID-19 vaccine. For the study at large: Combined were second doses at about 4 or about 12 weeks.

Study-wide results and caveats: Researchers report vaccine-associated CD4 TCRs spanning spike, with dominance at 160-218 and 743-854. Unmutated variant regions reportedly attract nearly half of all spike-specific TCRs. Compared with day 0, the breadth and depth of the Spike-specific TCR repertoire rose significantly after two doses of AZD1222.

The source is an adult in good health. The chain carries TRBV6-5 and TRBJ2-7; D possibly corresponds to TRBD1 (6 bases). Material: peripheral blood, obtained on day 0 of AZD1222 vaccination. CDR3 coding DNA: TGTGCCAGCAGTATCGCAGGGGCCTACGAGCAGTACTTC. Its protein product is CASSIAGAYEQYF.